What follows is one T cell receptor beta chain and its context. Its specificity is unknown. Deletions cut 7 bases from V and 5 bases from J, with 10 bases between. Germline-derived CDR1 and CDR2 are DFQATT and SNEGSKA (reference sequence). CDR3 length: 11 residues. Each of the donors was a healthy bone marrow donor. This sample stems from a study of cytomegalovirus exposure and HLA in healthy donors. Study overall: Earlier sequencing of 150 million to 200 million T cells yielded nearly 120 million unique TCR beta sequences. Study results and limitations: Reportedly, a later analysis found an Asian-associated ancestry cluster had fewer N-insertions than the roughly 700-donor mean. Prediction of most subjects' HLA-A and HLA-B alleles by TCR beta sequences was reportedly accurate.

The PCR contained 60 Vbeta and 13 Jbeta primers. Repertoires were generated with immunoSEQ multiplex PCR, while TCRdb's copy carries only in-frame clones and drops some. Among some 210,000 clones listed, 60% to 80% were seen once. The source is a male donor in good health and CMV-seronegative. Input material: PBMCs. The genes are TRBV20-1 and TRBJ2-3, with D maybe TRBD1 (5 bases). CDR3 in amino acids: CSVQGGDTQYF. The CDR3, as DNA: TGCAGTGTGCAGGGTGGAGATACGCAGTATTTT.